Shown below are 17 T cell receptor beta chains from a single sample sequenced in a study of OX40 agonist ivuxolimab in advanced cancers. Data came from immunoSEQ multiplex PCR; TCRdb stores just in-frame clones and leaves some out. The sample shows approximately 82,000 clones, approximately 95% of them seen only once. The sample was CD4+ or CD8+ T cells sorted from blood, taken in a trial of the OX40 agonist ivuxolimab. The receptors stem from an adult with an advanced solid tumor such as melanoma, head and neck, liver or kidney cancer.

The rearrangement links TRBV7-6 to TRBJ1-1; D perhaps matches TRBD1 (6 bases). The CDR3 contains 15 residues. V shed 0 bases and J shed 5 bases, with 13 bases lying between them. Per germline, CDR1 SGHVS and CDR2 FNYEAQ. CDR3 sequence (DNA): TGTGCCAGCAGCTTAGCCAGGGAGGGGGGGACTGAAGCTTTCTTT. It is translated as CASSLAREGGTEAFF.

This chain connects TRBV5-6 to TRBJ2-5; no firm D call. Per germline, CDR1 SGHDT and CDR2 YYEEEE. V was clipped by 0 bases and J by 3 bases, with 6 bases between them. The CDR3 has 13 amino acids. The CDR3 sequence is CASSLDLKETQYF. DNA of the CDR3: TGTGCCAGCAGCTTGGACTTGAAAGAGACCCAGTACTTC.

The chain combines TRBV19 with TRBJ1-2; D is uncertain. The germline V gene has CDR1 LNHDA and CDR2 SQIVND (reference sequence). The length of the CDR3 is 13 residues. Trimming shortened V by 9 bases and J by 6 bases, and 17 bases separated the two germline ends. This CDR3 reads CASLSHGLDGYTF. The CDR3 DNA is TGTGCCAGCCTTTCCCACGGACTGGATGGCTACACCTTC.

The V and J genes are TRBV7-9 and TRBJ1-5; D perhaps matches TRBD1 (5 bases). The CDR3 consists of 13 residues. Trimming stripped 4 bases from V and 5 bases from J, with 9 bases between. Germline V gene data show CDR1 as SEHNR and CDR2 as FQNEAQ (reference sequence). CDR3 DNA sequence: TGTGCCAGCAGCTCTTGGGGGGATCAGCCCCAGCATTTT. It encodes CASSSWGDQPQHF.

CDR3 DNA: TGCGCCAGCAGCCAAGATTTTGCTAGCGGGAGTATCCCCTACAATGAGCAGTTCTTC. Translation: CASSQDFASGSIPYNEQFF. The chain joins TRBV4-3 to TRBJ2-1; TRBD2 matches 10 bases. V lost 0 bases and J lost 2; bases outside the gene matches: 10. The germline V gene encodes CDR1 LGHNA and CDR2 YSLEER. The CDR3 runs to 19 residues.

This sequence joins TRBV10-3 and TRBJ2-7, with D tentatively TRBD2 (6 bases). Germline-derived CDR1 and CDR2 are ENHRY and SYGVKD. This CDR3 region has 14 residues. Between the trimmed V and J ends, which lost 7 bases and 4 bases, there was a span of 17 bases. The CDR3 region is CAIKEPGEGYEQYF. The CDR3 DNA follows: TGTGCCATCAAGGAACCGGGAGAAGGATACGAGCAGTACTTC.

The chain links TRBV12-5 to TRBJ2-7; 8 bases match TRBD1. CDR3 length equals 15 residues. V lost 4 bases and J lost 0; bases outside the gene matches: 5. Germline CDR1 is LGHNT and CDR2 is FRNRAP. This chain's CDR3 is CASGSWDRSSYEQYF. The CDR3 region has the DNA TGTGCTAGTGGTTCGTGGGACAGGAGCTCCTACGAGCAGTACTTC.

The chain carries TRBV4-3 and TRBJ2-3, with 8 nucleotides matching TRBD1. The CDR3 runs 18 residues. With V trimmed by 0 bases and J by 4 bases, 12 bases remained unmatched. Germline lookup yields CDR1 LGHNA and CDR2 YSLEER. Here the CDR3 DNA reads TGCGCCAGCAGCCAAGATCTGGCAGGGGGCTTCTGGCCAGATACGCAGTATTTT. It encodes CASSQDLAGGFWPDTQYF.

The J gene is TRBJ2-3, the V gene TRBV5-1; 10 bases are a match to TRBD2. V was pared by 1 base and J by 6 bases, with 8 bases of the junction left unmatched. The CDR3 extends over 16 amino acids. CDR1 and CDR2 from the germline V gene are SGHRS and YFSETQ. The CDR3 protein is CASSLSLAGAVDTQYF. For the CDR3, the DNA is TGCGCCAGCAGCTTGAGTCTAGCGGGGGCGGTGGATACGCAGTATTTT. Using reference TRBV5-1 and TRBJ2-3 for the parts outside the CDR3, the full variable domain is KAGVTQTPRYLIKTRGQQVTLSCSPISGHRSVSWYQQTPGQGLQFLFEYFSETQRNKGNFPGRFSGRQFSNSRSEMNVSTLELGDSALYLCASSLSLAGAVDTQYFGPGTRLTVL.

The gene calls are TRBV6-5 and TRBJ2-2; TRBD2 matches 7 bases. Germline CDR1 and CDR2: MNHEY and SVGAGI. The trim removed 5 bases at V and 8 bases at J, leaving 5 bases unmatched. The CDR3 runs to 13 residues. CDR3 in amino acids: CASSRGGVGELFF. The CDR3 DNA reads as TGTGCCAGCAGTAGGGGAGGGGTAGGGGAGCTGTTTTTT.

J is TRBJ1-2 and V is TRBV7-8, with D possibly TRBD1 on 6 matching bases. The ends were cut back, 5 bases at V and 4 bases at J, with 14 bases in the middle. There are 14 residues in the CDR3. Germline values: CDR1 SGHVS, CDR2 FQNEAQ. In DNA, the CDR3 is TGTGCCAGCAGCCCAGCGGGGGGGGCCTATGGCTACACCTTC. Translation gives CASSPAGGAYGYTF.

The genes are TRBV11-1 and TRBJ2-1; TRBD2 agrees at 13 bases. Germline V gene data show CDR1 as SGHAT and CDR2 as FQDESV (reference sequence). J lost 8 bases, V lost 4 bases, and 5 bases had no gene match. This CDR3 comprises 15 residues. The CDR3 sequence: CASSWTSGSGDEQFF. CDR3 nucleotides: TGTGCCAGCAGCTGGACTAGCGGGAGTGGAGATGAGCAGTTCTTC. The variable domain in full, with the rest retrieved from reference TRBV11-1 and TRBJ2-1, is EAEVAQSPRYKITEKSQAVAFWCDPISGHATLYWYRQILGQGPELLVQFQDESVVDDSQLPKDRFSAERLKGVDSTLKIQPAELGDSAMYLCASSWTSGSGDEQFFGPGTRLTVL.

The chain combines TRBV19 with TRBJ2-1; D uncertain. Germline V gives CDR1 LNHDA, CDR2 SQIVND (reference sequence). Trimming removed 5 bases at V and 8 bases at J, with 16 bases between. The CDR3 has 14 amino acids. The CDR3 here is CASSFSPQVDEQFF. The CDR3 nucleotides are TGTGCCAGTAGTTTTTCCCCGCAGGTGGATGAGCAGTTCTTC.

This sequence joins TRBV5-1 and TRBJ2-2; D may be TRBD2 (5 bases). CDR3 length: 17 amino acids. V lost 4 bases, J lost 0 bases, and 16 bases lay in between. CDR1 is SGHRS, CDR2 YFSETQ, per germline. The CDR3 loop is CASSREVLASNTGELFF. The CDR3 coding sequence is TGCGCCAGCAGCCGGGAAGTGTTGGCATCGAACACCGGGGAGCTGTTTTTT.

CDR3 region: CASSSPGTANTEAFF. In nucleotides, the CDR3 is TGTGCCAGCAGCTCGCCCGGGACAGCGAACACTGAAGCTTTCTTT. V gene TRBV7-2 combines with J gene TRBJ1-1; 7 bases are shared with TRBD1. Looked up from germline, CDR1 is SGHTA and CDR2 is FQGNSA. The CDR3 totals 15 residues. The V gene end was trimmed by 4 bases and the J gene end by 1 base; junction bases not matched to a gene: 6.

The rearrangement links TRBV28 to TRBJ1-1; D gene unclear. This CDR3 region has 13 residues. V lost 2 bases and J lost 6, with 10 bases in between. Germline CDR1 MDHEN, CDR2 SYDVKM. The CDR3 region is CASSLVTESEAFF. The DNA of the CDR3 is TGTGCCAGCAGTTTAGTTACAGAGTCTGAAGCTTTCTTT.

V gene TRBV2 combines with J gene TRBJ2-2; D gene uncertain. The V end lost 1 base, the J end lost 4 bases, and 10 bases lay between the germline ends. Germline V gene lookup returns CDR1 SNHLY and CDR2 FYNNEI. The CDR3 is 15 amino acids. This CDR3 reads CASSEDVVGTGELFF. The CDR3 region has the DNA TGTGCCAGCAGTGAAGACGTGGTGGGCACCGGGGAGCTGTTTTTT.